This TCR beta chain was obtained from a study of blood T cells in healthy people across ages. General study findings and limits: In long-lived donors, naive CD4+ cell counts and diversity exceeded those of aged donors. Donor CMV status was unknown, possibly confounding expanded clonotype changes. Per million T cells, TCR beta diversity dropped about linearly as age rose.

Points on this clonotype: Antigen unknown.

The germline V gene has CDR1 MNHNS and CDR2 SASEGT. The CDR3 covers 12 residues. Then a second PCR, running roughly 7 to 11 cycles, was carried out with a sample-barcoded 5' primer and a J-beta primer mix. Carrying 12 random nucleotides, a template-switch adaptor labeled each individual cDNA molecule. TCRdb analysed the 5' RACE reads with MiXCR anew, one entry per CDR3 protein. The profile shows hundreds of thousands of distinct CDR3 sequences, under 80% of them singletons. The specimen was blood. The genes are TRBV6-1 and TRBJ2-1; tentative D call: TRBD2 (6 bases). The J call is uncertain, as TRBJ2-7 better fits the DNA end. The source of this sequence is a man in his thirties or forties in good health. The CDR3 reads CATLLGLSEQYF. CDR3 DNA sequence: TGTGCCACCCTATTGGGACTTAGCGAGCAGTACTTC.